This T cell receptor beta chain was identified in a study of blood T cell repertoires in COVID-19. Study as a whole: Samples representing acute and convalescent COVID-19 were sourced from the United States, Italy and Spain. Nucleic acid was either cDNA or gDNA, and it came from T cells, B-cell-depleted T cells, or PBMCs.

CDR1 SGHRS and CDR2 YFSETQ come from the germline V gene. This CDR3 spans 15 amino acids. The germline V and J ends were trimmed by 0 bases and 6 bases, with 12 bases remaining between them. Authors' processing steps: The assay estimated nucleated cells by amplifying reference gene primers. Measured with immunoSEQ multiplex PCR; TCRdb has only the in-frame clones, and not every one. That table supplies the V and J calls and clone size; D and trimming were determined from the DNA. The data show under 95,000 clones, about 91% seen once. The sequence was obtained from a woman in her forties or fifties with acute or convalescent COVID-19. The material sequenced was peripheral blood. This chain uses TRBV5-1 with TRBJ2-2; perhaps TRBD1 as D (6 bases). The CDR3 DNA sequence: TGCGCCAGCAGCTTGGCCCAGGGGTGGGCCGGGGAGCTGTTTTTT. Its protein is CASSLAQGWAGELFF.